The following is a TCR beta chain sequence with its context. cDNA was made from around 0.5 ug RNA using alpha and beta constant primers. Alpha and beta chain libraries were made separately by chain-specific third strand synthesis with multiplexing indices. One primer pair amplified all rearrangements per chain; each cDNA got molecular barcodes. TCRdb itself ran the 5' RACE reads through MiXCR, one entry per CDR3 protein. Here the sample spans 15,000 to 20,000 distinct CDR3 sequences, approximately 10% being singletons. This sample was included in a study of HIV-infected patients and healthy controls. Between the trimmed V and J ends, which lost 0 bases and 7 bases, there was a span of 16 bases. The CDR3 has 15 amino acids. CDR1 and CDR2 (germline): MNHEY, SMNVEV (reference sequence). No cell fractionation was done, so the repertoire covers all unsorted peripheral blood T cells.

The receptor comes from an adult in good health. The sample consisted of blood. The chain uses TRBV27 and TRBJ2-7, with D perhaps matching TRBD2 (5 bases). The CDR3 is CASSLSSPRVGEQYF. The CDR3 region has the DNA TGTGCCAGCAGTTTATCGAGCCCGAGGGTCGGAGAGCAGTACTTC.